This T cell receptor beta chain was captured in a study of blood T cells in healthy people across ages. Findings of the study overall: Higher diversity and more naive CD4+ cells were features of long-lived donors, compared to aged donors.

Sample-barcoded 5' priming and a J-beta primer mix drove a second PCR of roughly 7 to 11 cycles. TCRdb re-derived calls from the 5' RACE reads in MiXCR, one entry per CDR3 protein. The sample carries about 900,000 distinct CDR3 sequences, about 62% recorded once. Germline loops: CDR1 SGHRS, CDR2 YFSETQ. CDR3 length: 17 amino acids. Comment on this clonotype: Its antigen is undetermined.

Sequences were obtained from blood. The receptor was derived from a man aged 25-40 years in good health. The chain recombines TRBV5-1 with TRBJ2-5; 10 bases fit TRBD1. The J call is in doubt because the DNA end fits TRBJ2-7 better. CDR3 residues: CASSLWTGGVTVYEQYF. The CDR3 DNA sequence: TGCGCCAGCAGCTTGTGGACAGGGGGTGTCACGGTCTACGAGCAGTACTTC.